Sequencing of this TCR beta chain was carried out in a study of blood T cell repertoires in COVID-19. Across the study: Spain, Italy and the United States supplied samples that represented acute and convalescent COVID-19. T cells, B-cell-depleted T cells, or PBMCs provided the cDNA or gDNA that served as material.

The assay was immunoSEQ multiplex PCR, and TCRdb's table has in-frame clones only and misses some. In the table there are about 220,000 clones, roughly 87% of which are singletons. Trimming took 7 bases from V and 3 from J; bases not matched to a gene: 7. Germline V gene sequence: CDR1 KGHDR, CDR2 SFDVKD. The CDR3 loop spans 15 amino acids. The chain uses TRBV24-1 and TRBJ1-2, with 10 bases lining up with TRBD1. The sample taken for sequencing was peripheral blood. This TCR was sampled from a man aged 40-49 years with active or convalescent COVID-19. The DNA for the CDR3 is TGTGCCACCAGCAATACAGGGACAGGGGACTATGGCTACACCTTC. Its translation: CATSNTGTGDYGYTF.